This entry lists 15 T cell receptor beta chains sequenced from one sample in a study of blood T cell repertoires in COVID-19. Libraries were prepared by immunoSEQ multiplex PCR; TCRdb keeps only in-frame clonotypes and omits some of them. The sample has 330,000 or so clones, roughly 90% seen once. Sample: PBMCs or T cells enriched from blood (not recorded which). The receptor set was obtained from a woman aged 25 to 39 who had been exposed to COVID-19.

The chain links TRBV13 to TRBJ1-4; 8 positions agree with TRBD1. The CDR3 loop spans 15 amino acids. The ends lost 5 bases at V and 6 bases at J; junction bases unmatched: 8. Germline V lookup: CDR1 PRHDT, CDR2 FYEKMQ (reference sequence). CDR3 loop: CASSLRQGTYEKLFF. The CDR3 coding sequence is TGTGCCAGCAGCCTGAGACAGGGGACTTATGAAAAACTGTTTTTT.

In this sample, this clone turned up a few times. The chain has TRBV27 and TRBJ2-7, with D possibly being TRBD2 (6 bases). The CDR3 extends over 14 amino acids. The germline CDR1 and CDR2 sequences are MNHEY and SMNVEV (reference sequence). V was clipped by 2 bases and J by 4 bases, with 12 bases between them. CDR3 DNA: TGTGCCAGCAGTTTAGACGGGAGAAGGTACGAGCAGTACTTC. This encodes CASSLDGRRYEQYF.

CDR3 sequence (DNA): TGTGCCAGCAGCCGGGAGGCGGGGTCAGATACGCAGTATTTT. Amino acids: CASSREAGSDTQYF. The chain is built from TRBV7-6 and TRBJ2-3; 7 bases line up with TRBD2. J gave up 4 bases and V 5 bases, and 6 bases lay outside the gene matches. This CDR3 is built from 14 residues. Germline V CDR1 and CDR2: SGHVS, FNYEAQ.

The rearrangement links TRBV7-9 to TRBJ2-1; 12 nucleotides align to TRBD2. The CDR3 extends over 15 amino acids. The trim removed 1 base at V and 7 bases at J, leaving 2 bases unmatched. Germline loops: CDR1 SEHNR, CDR2 FQNEAQ (reference sequence). The CDR3 coding sequence is TGTGCCAGCAGCTTAGGGACTAGCGGGAATAATGAGCAGTTCTTC. Protein: CASSLGTSGNNEQFF.

CDR3 residues: CASRRPNRGLGGNTIYF. In DNA, the CDR3 is TGTGCCAGCAGGAGGCCGAACAGGGGCCTCGGTGGAAACACCATATATTTT. The V gene is TRBV2, the J gene TRBJ1-3; TRBD1 matches 7 bases. This CDR3 comprises 17 residues. Trimming cost V 6 bases and J 3 bases; bases outside gene matches: 14. The germline V gene encodes CDR1 SNHLY and CDR2 FYNNEI.

This chain links TRBV7-9 with TRBJ1-5; tentatively, D is TRBD1 (6 bases). Trimming took off 1 base at V and 7 bases at J, with 8 bases between the two ends. Germline CDR1 and CDR2: SEHNR and FQNEAQ (reference sequence). The length of the CDR3 is 13 residues. CDR3 amino acids: CASSLGGPQPQHF. The CDR3 region has the DNA TGTGCCAGCAGCTTAGGGGGGCCGCAGCCCCAGCATTTT.

The chain employs TRBV24-1 and TRBJ2-1, with 15 bases matching TRBD2. In germline, CDR1 is KGHDR, CDR2 SFDVKD. The J segment lost 4 bases and the V segment lost 3 bases, leaving 3 bases of the junction unmatched. This CDR3 is built from 17 residues. The CDR3 DNA is TGTGCCACCAGTGATCCGGGACTAGCGGGAGGTTACAATGAGCAGTTCTTC. Translated, it gives CATSDPGLAGGYNEQFF.

The sample holds a few counts of this clone. The gene calls are TRBV5-5 and TRBJ1-3, with D possibly being TRBD1 (6 bases). This CDR3 is built from 17 residues. V gave up 6 bases and J gave up 1 base, with 20 bases separating them. CDR1 is SGHKS and CDR2 is YYEKEE in the germline V gene (reference sequence). CDR3 in DNA: TGTGCCAGCACCGCGGGCAACAGGGTCTGGTCTGGAAACACCATATATTTT. Encoded protein: CASTAGNRVWSGNTIYF.

CDR3 bases: TGTGCCATCAGCCCCGGGACAGAACAGCCCCAGCATTTT. It is translated as CAISPGTEQPQHF. The chain couples TRBV10-3 to TRBJ1-5, with 7 bases lining up with TRBD1. V dropped 6 bases and J dropped 7; count of bases not matched to a gene: 6. Germline V gives CDR1 ENHRY, CDR2 SYGVKD. The CDR3 extends over 13 amino acids.

The chain links TRBV12-5 to TRBJ1-5, with 12 nucleotides matching TRBD1. This CDR3 is built from 17 residues. The junction had 5 bases not matched to a gene; V was cut back by 0 bases and J by 5 bases. Germline lookup yields CDR1 LGHNT and CDR2 FRNRAP. The CDR3 sequence: CASGLVRDRGHDQPQHF. DNA for the CDR3: TGTGCTAGTGGTTTGGTACGGGACAGGGGGCATGATCAGCCCCAGCATTTT.

This chain links TRBV6-4 with TRBJ2-7, with D perhaps TRBD2 (6 bases). There are 14 residues in the CDR3. The germline CDR1 and CDR2 sequences are MRHNA and SNTAGT. V lost 11 bases, J lost 0 bases, and 17 bases lay in between. The CDR3: CAGLRRDASYEQYF. DNA of the CDR3: TGTGCCGGACTCCGGCGGGATGCCTCCTACGAGCAGTACTTC.

This clone was seen a handful of times. The chain carries TRBV7-6 and TRBJ2-2; TRBD1 matches at 12 bases. Germline trimming cut 3 bases from V and 5 bases from J; bases unmatched to any gene: 1. CDR1 is SGHVS, CDR2 FNYEAQ, per germline. The CDR3 length is 15 residues. The CDR3 loop is CASSLGQGATGELFF. The DNA for the CDR3 is TGTGCCAGCAGCTTGGGACAGGGGGCAACCGGGGAGCTGTTTTTT.

This chain joins TRBV5-1 and TRBJ2-5; 8 bases are a match to TRBD1. J was trimmed by 1 base and V by 3 bases; bases with no gene match: 2. The germline CDR1 and CDR2 sequences are SGHRS and YFSETQ. The CDR3 covers 14 residues. The CDR3 DNA sequence: TGCGCCAGCAGCTCTACAGGGGGCCAAGAGACCCAGTACTTC. This gives the protein CASSSTGGQETQYF. Drawing the rest from reference TRBV5-1 and TRBJ2-5, the complete variable domain is KAGVTQTPRYLIKTRGQQVTLSCSPISGHRSVSWYQQTPGQGLQFLFEYFSETQRNKGNFPGRFSGRQFSNSRSEMNVSTLELGDSALYLCASSSTGGQETQYFGPGTRLLVL.

This chain joins TRBV2 and TRBJ2-3; TRBD2 might be the D (6 bases). The CDR3 sequence is 16 residues long. The germline V gene encodes CDR1 SNHLY and CDR2 FYNNEI. With 4 bases removed from V and 0 bases from J, the gap between germline ends came to 14 bases. The CDR3 is CASSAGASASTDTQYF. Here the CDR3 DNA reads TGTGCCAGCAGTGCTGGGGCTAGCGCGAGCACAGATACGCAGTATTTT. The whole variable domain, remainder taken from reference TRBV2 and TRBJ2-3, is EPEVTQTPSHQVTQMGQEVILRCVPISNHLYFYWYRQILGQKVEFLVSFYNNEISEKSEIFDDQFSVERPDGSNFTLKIRSTKLEDSAMYFCASSAGASASTDTQYFGPGTRLTVL.

The rearrangement joins TRBV28 to TRBJ1-4, with 7 bases lining up with TRBD1. This CDR3 region has 15 residues. V trimming: 5 bases; J trimming: 5 bases; junction bases outside the gene matches: 8. Per the germline V gene, CDR1 is MDHEN and CDR2 is SYDVKM. The DNA of the CDR3 is TGTGCCAGCAGTGCCCGGGGACAGCCCAATGAAAAACTGTTTTTT. Translation: CASSARGQPNEKLFF.